This TCR beta chain was found in a study of regulatory dendritic cells for organ transplantation (dated 2017 in TCRdb). About the study as a whole: Sorted naive and memory CD4+ and CD8+ T cells had their TCRbeta repertoires sequenced both before and after allostimulation with either regulatory or mature dendritic cells.

What the research found in general, with its limitations: Highly diverse repertoires were observed in naive CD4+ and CD8+ T cells, whereas lower diversity was observed in memory cells, and the most oligoclonal repertoires were found in memory CD8+ cells. Among the resting subsets, memory CD8+ T cells contained the most alloreactive TCR clonotypes. Expansion of memory CD8+ clones was induced by allostimulation in both subjects, but more limited expansion appeared to be induced by regulatory dendritic cells than by mature dendritic cells. The authors pointed out considerable heterogeneity between individuals in the alloreactive memory CD8+ T cell pool, and only a couple of subjects were sequenced.

To note about this clone: Its antigen has not been determined. No base quality information exists; no much larger clone differs at one position.

Trimming removed 3 bases from V and 5 bases from J, leaving 17 bases between the germline ends. Via the germline V gene (reference sequence), CDR1 is LNHDA and CDR2 SQIVND. Measured from the cysteine to the phenylalanine, the CDR3 is 15 residues long. Of the read, only the CDR3 DNA is kept; its 45 bases are in frame from base 1. Naive T cells were sorted as CD45RA+ and memory T cells as CD45RO+ CD4+ or CD8+ cells by FACS. The T cells used for TCR sequencing were obtained from a couple of healthy control subjects. For the mixed lymphocyte reactions, sorted T cell subsets left unstimulated acted as baseline controls. The Qiagen DNeasy Blood & Tissue Kit was used for extraction of genomic DNA. A multiplexed two-step PCR with Vbeta-specific forward primers and Jbeta-specific reverse primers was used to amplify the TCRbeta CDR3 regions. The TCRbeta libraries were sequenced on an Illumina instrument via the immunoSEQ service. The paper's processing steps were these. V, D and J genes were assigned using IMGT annotation, and counts were corrected for multiplex PCR bias using synthetic CDR3 analogues. The immunoSEQ Analyzer calculated repertoire clonality as one minus the normalized Shannon entropy. Clonal expansion was defined by Fisher's exact test with Benjamini-Hochberg false discovery rate control, using two-tailed P<0.01. TCRdb took this table from immuneACCESS and kept in-frame rearrangements with V and J called. Such tables lack part of the clones; where checked against another copy, unresolved V genes explain under half of the gap, and the rest is unexplained. The V and J calls and clone size are taken from that table; D and trimming were inferred from the DNA. This sample is represented by around 30,000 clones; about four fifths of them were singletons. Less than 0.5% of the sample goes to the ten largest clones.

The source of this sequence is a human donor in good health. The sample taken for sequencing was naive CD8+ T cells from blood. Read against the paper, the sample's cell subset or site label means: CD45RA+ naive T cells. The chain couples TRBV19 to TRBJ2-7, and possibly TRBD1, on 6 matching bases. The CDR3 protein sequence reads: CASSMGWGRGHEQYF. The sequenced DNA is TGTGCCAGTAGTATGGGGTGGGGCAGGGGCCACGAGCAGTACTTC.